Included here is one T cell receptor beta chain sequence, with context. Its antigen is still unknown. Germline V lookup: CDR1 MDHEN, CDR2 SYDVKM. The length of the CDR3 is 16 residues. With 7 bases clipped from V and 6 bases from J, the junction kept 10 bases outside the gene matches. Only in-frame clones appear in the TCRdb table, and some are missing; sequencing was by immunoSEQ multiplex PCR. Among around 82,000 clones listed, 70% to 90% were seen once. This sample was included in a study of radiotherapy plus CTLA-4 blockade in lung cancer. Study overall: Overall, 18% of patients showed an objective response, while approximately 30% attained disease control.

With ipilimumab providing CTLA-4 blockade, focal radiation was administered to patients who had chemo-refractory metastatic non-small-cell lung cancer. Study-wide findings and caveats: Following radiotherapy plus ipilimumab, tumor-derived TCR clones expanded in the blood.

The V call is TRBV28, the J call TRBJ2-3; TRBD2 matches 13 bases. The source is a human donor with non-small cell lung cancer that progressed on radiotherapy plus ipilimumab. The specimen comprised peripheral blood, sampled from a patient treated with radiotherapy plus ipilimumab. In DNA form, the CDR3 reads TGTGCCAGCAAAATACTAGCGGGAGGGCCGTTGGATACGCAGTATTTT. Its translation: CASKILAGGPLDTQYF. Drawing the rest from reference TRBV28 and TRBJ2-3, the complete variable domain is DVKVTQSSRYLVKRTGEKVFLECVQDMDHENMFWYRQDPGLGLRLIYFSYDVKMKEKGDIPEGYSVSREKKERFSLILESASTNQTSMYLCASKILAGGPLDTQYFGPGTRLTVL.